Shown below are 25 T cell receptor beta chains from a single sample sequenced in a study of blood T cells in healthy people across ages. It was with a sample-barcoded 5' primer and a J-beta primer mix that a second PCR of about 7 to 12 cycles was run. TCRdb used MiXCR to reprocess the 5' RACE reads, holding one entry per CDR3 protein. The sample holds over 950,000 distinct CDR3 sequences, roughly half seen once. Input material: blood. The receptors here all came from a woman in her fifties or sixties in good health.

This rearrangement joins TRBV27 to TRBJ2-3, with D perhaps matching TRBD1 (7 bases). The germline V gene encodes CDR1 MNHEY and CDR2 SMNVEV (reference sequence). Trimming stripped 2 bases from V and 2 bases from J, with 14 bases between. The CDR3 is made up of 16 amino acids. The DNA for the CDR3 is TGTGCCAGCAGTTTAGAGGCAGGGGGACTCACAGATACGCAGTATTTT. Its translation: CASSLEAGGLTDTQYF.

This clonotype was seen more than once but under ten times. CDR3 region: CASSPVAGDTQYF. The CDR3 coding sequence is TGCGCCAGCAGCCCGGTAGCGGGGGATACGCAGTATTTT. The chain uses TRBV5-1 and TRBJ2-3; 8 bases align to TRBD2. This CDR3 is built from 13 residues. V dropped 4 bases and J dropped 6; count of bases not matched to a gene: 4. CDR1 SGHRS and CDR2 YFSETQ come from the germline V gene.

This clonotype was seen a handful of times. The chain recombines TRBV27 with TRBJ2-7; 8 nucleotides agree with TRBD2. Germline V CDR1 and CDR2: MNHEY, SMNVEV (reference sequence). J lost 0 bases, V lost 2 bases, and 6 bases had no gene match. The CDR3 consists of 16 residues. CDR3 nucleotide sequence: TGTGCCAGCAGTTTAAGGAGCGGGGGAAACTCCTACGAGCAGTACTTC. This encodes CASSLRSGGNSYEQYF.

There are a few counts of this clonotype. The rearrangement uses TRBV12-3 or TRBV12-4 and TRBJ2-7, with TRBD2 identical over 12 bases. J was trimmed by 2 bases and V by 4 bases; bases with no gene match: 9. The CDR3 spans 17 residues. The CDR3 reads CASSSSSSGRGPYEQYF. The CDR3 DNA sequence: TGTGCCAGCAGTTCATCCTCTAGCGGGAGGGGACCCTACGAGCAGTACTTC.

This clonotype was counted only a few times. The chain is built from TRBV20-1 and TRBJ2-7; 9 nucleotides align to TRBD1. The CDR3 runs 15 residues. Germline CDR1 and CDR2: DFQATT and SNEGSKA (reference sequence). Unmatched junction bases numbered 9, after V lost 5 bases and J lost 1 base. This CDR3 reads CSAHVPGTGSYEQYF. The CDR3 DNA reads TGCAGTGCTCACGTTCCCGGGACAGGGTCCTACGAGCAGTACTTC.

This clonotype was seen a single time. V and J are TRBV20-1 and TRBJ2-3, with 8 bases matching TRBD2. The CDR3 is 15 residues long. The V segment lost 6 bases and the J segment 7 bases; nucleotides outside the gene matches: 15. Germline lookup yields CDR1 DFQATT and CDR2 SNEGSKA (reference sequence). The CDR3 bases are TGCAGTGCCAGGGAAAGAAGCGGGAGTAGAAATACGCAGTATTTT. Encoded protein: CSARERSGSRNTQYF.

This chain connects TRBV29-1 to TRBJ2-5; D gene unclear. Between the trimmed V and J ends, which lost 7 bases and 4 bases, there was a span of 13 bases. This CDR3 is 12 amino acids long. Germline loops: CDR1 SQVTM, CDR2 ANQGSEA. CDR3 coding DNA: TGCAGCGGTAACCTGGCCCGAGAGACCCAGTACTTC. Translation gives CSGNLARETQYF.

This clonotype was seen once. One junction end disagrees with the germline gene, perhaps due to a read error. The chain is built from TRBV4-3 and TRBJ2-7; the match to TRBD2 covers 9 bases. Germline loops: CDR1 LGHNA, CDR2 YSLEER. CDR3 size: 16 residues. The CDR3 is CASSPGLADSSYKQYF. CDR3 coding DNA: TGCGCCAGCAGCCCGGGACTAGCTGACAGCTCCTACAAGCAGTACTTC.

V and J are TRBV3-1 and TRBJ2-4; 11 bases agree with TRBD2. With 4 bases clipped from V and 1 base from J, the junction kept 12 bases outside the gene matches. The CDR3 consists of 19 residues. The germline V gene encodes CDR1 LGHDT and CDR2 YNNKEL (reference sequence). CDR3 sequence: CASSRELAGAGLAKNIQYF. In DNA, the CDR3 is TGTGCCAGCAGCCGAGAACTAGCGGGAGCGGGGTTGGCCAAAAACATTCAGTACTTC.

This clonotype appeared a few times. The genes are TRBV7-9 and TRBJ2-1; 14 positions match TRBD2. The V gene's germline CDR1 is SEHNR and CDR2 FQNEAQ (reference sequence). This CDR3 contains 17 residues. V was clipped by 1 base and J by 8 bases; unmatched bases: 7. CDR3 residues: CASSLEVGLAGAYEQFF. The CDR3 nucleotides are TGTGCCAGCAGCTTAGAAGTGGGACTAGCGGGGGCATATGAGCAGTTCTTC.

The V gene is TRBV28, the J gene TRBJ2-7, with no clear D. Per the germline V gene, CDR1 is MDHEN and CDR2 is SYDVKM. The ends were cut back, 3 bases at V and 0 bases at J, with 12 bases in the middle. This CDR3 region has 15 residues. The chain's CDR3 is CASSFRRKASYEQYF. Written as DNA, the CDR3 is TGTGCCAGCAGTTTTCGCCGAAAAGCCTCCTACGAGCAGTACTTC.

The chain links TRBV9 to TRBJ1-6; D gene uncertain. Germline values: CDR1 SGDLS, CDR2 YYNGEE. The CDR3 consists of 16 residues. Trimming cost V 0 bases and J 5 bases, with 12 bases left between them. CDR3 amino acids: CASSVGAGLNNSPLHF. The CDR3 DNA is TGTGCCAGCAGCGTAGGGGCAGGACTCAATAATTCACCCCTCCACTTT.

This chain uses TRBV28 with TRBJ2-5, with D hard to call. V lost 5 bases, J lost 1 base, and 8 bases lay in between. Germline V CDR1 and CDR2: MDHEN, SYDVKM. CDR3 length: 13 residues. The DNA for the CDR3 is TGTGCCAGCAGTGCAGCACCCCAAGAGACCCAGTACTTC. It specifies CASSAAPQETQYF.

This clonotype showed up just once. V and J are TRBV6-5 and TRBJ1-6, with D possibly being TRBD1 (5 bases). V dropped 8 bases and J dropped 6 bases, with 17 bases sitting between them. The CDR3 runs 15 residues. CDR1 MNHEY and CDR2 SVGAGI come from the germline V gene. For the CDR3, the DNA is TGTGCCAGCGTTTCAGGGTTACGGAGTAATTCACCCCTCCACTTT. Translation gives CASVSGLRSNSPLHF.

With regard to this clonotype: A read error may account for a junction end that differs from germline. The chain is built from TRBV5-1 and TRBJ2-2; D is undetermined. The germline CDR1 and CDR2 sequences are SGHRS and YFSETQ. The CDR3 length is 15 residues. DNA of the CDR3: TGCACCAGCAGCCTCCGGACGGCGAACACCGGGGAGCTGTTTTTT. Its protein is CTSSLRTANTGELFF.

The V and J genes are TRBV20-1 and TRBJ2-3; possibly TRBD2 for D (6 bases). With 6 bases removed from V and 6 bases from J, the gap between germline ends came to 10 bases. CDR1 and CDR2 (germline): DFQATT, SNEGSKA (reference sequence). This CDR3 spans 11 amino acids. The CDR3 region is CSALREDTQYF. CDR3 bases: TGCAGTGCCCTACGGGAGGATACGCAGTATTTT.

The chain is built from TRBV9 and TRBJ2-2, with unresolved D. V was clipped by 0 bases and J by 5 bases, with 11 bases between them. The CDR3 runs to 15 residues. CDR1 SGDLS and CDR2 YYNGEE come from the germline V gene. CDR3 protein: CASSVVAGETGELFF. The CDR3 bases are TGTGCCAGCAGCGTAGTGGCAGGAGAGACCGGGGAGCTGTTTTTT.

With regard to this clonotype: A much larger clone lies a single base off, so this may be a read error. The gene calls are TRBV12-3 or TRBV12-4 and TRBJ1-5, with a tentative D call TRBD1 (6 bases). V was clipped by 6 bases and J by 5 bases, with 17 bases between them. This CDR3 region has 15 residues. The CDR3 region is CASRMQGISDQPQHF. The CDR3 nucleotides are TGTGCCAGCAGGATGCAGGGGATAAGCGATCAGCCCCAGCATTTT.

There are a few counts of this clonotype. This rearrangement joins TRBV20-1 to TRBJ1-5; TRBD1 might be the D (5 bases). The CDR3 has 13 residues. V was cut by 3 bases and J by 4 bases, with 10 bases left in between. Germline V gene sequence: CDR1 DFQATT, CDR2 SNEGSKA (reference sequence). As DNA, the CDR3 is TGCAGTGCTAGGTCTCAGGGTAATCAGCCCCAGCATTTT. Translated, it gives CSARSQGNQPQHF.

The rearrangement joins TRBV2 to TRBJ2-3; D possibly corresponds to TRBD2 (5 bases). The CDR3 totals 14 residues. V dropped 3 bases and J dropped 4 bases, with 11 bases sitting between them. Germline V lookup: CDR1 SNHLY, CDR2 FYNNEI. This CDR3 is CASSEGRGPDTQYF. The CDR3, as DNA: TGTGCCAGCAGTGAGGGCCGGGGTCCAGATACGCAGTATTTT.

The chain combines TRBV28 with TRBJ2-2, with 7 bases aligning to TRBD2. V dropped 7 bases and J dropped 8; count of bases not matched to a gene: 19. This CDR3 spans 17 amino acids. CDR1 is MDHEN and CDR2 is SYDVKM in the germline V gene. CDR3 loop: CASKTPGIGGTSGELFF. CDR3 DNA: TGTGCCAGCAAGACCCCGGGGATCGGGGGGACGAGTGGGGAGCTGTTTTTT.

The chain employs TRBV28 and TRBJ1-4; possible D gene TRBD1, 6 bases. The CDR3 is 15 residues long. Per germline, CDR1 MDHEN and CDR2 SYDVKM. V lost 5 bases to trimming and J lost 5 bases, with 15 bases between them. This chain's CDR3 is CASSTARQVNEKLFF. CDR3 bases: TGTGCCAGCAGTACGGCGCGACAGGTCAATGAAAAACTGTTTTTT. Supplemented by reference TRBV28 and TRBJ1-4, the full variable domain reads DVKVTQSSRYLVKRTGEKVFLECVQDMDHENMFWYRQDPGLGLRLIYFSYDVKMKEKGDIPEGYSVSREKKERFSLILESASTNQTSMYLCASSTARQVNEKLFFGSGTQLSVL.

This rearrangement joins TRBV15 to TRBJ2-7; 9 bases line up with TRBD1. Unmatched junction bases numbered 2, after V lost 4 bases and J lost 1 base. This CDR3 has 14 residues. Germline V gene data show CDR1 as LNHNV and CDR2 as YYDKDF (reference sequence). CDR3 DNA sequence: TGTGCCACCAGCATGACAGGGGGGTCCTACGAGCAGTACTTC. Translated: CATSMTGGSYEQYF.

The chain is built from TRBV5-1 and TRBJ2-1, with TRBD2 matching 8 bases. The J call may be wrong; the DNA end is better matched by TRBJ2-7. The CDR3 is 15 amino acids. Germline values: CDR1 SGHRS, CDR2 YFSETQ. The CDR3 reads CASSSAGERGNEQYF. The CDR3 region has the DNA TGCGCCAGCAGCTCAGCGGGAGAACGGGGCAATGAGCAGTACTTC.

In nucleotides, the CDR3 is TGTGCCAGCAGCCCCACCCCTAACGGGAGGAGGCACGAGCAGTACTTC. It specifies CASSPTPNGRRHEQYF. This chain links TRBV7-2 with TRBJ2-7, with TRBD2 matching 7 bases. The length of the CDR3 is 16 residues. Unmatched junction bases numbered 15, after V lost 5 bases and J lost 5 bases. Germline CDR1 SGHTA, CDR2 FQGNSA.